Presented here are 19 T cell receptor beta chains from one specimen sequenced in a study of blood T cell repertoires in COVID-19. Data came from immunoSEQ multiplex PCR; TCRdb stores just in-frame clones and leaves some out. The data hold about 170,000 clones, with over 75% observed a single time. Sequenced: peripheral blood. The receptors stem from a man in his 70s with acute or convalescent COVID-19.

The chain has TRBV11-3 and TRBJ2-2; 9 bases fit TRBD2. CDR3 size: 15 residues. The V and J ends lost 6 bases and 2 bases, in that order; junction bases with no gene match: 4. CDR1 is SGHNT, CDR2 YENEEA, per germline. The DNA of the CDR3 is TGTGCCAGCAGACGCGGGGGGGCAAACACCGGGGAGCTGTTTTTT. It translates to CASRRGGANTGELFF.

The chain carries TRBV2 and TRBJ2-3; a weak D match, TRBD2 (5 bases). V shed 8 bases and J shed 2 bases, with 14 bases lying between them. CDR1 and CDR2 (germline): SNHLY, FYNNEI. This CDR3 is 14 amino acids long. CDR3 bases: TGTGCCAGCCACGCGGACTTCTTCACAGATACGCAGTATTTT. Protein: CASHADFFTDTQYF.

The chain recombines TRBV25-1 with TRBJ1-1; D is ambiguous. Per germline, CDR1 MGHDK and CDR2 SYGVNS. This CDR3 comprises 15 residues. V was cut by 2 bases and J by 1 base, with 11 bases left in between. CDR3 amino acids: CASSEPQRENTEAFF. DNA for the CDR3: TGTGCCAGCAGTGAACCCCAGAGGGAGAACACTGAAGCTTTCTTT.

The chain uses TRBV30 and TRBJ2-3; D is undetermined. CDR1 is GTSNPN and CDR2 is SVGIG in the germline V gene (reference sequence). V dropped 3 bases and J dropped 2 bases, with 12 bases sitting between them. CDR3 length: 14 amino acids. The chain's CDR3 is CAWSRGSITDTQYF. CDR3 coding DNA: TGTGCCTGGAGCCGCGGCAGTATCACAGATACGCAGTATTTT.

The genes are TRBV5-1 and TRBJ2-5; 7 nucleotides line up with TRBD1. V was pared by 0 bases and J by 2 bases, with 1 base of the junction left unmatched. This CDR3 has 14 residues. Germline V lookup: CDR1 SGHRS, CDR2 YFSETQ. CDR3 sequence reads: CASSLADRQETQYF. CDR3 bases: TGCGCCAGCAGCTTGGCGGACAGGCAAGAGACCCAGTACTTC.

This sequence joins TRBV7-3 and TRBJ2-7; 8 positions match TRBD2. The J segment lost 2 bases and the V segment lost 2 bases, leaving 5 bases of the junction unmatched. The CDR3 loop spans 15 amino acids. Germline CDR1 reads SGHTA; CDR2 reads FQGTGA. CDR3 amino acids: CASSLGGSGAYEQYF. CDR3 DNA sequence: TGTGCCAGCAGCTTAGGGGGTAGCGGGGCCTACGAGCAGTACTTC.

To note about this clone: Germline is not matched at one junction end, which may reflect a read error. CDR3 sequence reads: CASSEALQGAAQETQYF. CDR3 DNA: TGTGCCAGCAGCGAAGCGTTACAGGGGGCGGCCCAAGAGACCCAGTACTTC. The gene calls are TRBV6-1 and TRBJ2-5; the match to TRBD1 covers 9 bases. The CDR3 sequence is 17 residues long. The germline V gene encodes CDR1 MNHNS and CDR2 SASEGT.

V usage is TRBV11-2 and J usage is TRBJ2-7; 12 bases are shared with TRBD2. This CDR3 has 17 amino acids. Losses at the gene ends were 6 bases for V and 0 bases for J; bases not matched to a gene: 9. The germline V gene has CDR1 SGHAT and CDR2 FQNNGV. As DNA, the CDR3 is TGTGCCAGCAGTTATACTAGCGGGGGGCGTAGCTCCTACGAGCAGTACTTC. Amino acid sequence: CASSYTSGGRSSYEQYF. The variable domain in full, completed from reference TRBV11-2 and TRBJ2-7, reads EAGVAQSPRYKIIEKRQSVAFWCNPISGHATLYWYQQILGQGPKLLIQFQNNGVVDDSQLPKDRFSAERLKGVDSTLKIQPAKLEDSAVYLCASSYTSGGRSSYEQYFGPGTRLTVT.

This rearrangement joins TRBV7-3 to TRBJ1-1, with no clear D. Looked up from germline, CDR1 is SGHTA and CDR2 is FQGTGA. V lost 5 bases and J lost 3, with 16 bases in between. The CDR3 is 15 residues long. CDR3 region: CASSETYGVDTEAFF. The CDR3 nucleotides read TGTGCCAGCAGCGAGACCTACGGGGTCGACACTGAAGCTTTCTTT.

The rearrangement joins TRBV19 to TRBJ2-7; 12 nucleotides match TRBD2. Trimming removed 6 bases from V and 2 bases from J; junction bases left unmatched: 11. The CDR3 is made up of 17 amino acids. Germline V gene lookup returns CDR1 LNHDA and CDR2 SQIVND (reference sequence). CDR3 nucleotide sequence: TGTGCCAGTAGCCTGACTAGCGGGAGTAATTTGGCCTACGAGCAGTACTTC. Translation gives CASSLTSGSNLAYEQYF.

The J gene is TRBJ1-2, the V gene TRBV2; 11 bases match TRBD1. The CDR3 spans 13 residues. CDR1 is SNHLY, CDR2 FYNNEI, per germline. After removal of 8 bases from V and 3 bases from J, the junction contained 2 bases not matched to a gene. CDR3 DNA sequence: TGTGCCAGCTGGGACAGGGGGTACTATGGCTACACCTTC. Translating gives CASWDRGYYGYTF.

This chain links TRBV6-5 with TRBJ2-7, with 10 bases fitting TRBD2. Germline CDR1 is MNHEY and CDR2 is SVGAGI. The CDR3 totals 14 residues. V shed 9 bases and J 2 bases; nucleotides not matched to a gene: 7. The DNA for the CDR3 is TGTGCCAGGACGGCAGCGGGAGGGACCTACGAGCAGTACTTC. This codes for CARTAAGGTYEQYF.

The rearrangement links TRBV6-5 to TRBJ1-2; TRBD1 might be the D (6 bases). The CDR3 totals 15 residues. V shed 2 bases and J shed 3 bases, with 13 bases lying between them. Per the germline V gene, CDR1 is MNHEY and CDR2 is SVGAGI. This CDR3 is CASSYQTGFDYGYTF. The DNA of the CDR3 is TGTGCCAGCAGTTACCAAACAGGGTTCGACTATGGCTACACCTTC.

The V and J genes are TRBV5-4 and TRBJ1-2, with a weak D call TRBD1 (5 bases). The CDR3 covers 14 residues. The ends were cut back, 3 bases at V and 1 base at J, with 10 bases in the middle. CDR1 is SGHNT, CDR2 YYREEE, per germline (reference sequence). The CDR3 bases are TGTGCCAGCAGCTCCACGACAGTTAACTATGGCTACACCTTC. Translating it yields CASSSTTVNYGYTF.

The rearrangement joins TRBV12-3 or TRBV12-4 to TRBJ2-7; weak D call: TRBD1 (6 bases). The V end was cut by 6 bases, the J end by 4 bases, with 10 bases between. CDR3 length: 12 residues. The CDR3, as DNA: TGTGCCAGCAGCAATACAGGGTACGAGCAGTACTTC. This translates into CASSNTGYEQYF.

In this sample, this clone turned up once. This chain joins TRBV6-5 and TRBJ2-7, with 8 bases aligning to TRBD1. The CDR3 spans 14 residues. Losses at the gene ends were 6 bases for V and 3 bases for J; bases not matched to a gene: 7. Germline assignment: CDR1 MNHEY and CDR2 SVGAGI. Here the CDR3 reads CASRLQGVVYEQYF. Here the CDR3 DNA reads TGTGCCAGCAGACTACAGGGGGTCGTCTACGAGCAGTACTTC.

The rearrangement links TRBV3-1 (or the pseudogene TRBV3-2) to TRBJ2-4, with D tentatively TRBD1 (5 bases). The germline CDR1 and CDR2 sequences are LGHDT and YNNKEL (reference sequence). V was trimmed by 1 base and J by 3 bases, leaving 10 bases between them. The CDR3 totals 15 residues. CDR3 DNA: TGTGCCAGCAGCCAAGGCAGGGTAGGCAAAAACATTCAGTACTTC. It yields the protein CASSQGRVGKNIQYF.

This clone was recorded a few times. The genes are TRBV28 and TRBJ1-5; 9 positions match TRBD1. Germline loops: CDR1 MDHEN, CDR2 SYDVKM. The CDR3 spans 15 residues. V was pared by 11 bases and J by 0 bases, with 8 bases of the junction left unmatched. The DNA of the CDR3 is TGTGCCGCAGACAGGGGGGATTATAGCAATCAGCCCCAGCATTTT. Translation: CAADRGDYSNQPQHF.

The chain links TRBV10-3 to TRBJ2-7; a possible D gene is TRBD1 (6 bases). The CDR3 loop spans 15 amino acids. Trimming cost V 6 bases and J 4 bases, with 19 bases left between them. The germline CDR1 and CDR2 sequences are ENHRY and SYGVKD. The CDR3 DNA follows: TGTGCCATCAGGGGGGACACCCGTTATACTTACGAGCAGTACTTC. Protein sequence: CAIRGDTRYTYEQYF.